The entry that follows covers one T cell receptor beta chain sequence. This sample is drawn from a study of CD8 T cells in Susac syndrome. Germline values: CDR1 KGHDR, CDR2 SFDVKD. Trimming removed 5 bases from V and 5 bases from J; junction bases left unmatched: 4. The CDR3 runs to 14 residues. Roughly 0.45 to 1 ug RNA was reverse transcribed with random hexamers. TCRdb recomputed calls from the immunoSEQ multiplex PCR reads with MiXCR, one row per CDR3 protein. Of some 300,000 distinct CDR3 sequences listed, roughly 85% were seen once; the top ten hold around 0.2%. The sample taken for sequencing was CD8+ T cells from PBMCs. This clonotype was sampled from a human donor with multiple sclerosis. This rearrangement joins TRBV24-1 to TRBJ2-2; 7 bases line up with TRBD1. The chain's CDR3 is CATSVRDRTGELFF. The CDR3 nucleotides read TGTGCCACCAGTGTCCGGGACAGAACCGGGGAGCTGTTTTTT.